The rows below give T cell receptor beta chains drawn from one sample of a study of PD-1 blockade in classical Hodgkin lymphoma. Profiling relied on immunoSEQ multiplex PCR, and the TCRdb table lists in-frame clones only, not all of them. The table lists more than 10,000 clones, roughly 86% of them singletons. This material consisted of CD4+ T cells from blood, taken before the fourth cycle of nivolumab. These receptors were obtained from a human donor with classical Hodgkin lymphoma. CDR3s include the opening cysteine and the closing phenylalanine or tryptophan. The D gene is left open where the match is weak. A row's size may be missing; if present it is once, few, many or a size class.

j_call cdr3_length clone_size d_call v_call cdr3_nt cdr3_aa
TRBJ2-7 15 - - TRBV11-2 TGTGCCAGCAGCTCGGGACACTTGCCGGGTTACGAGCAGTACTTC CASSSGHLPGYEQYF
TRBJ2-2 16 - TRBD1 TRBV10-3 TGTGCCATCAGTGAGGGGGGACAGGGTGCGTTCGGGGAGCTGTTTTTT CAISEGGQGAFGELFF
TRBJ2-3 15 few TRBD2 TRBV5-1 TGCGCCAGCAGCGCAACATCACTAGCGGGCGATACGCAGTATTTT CASSATSLAGDTQYF
TRBJ2-5 18 - TRBD2 TRBV5-1 TGCGCCAGCAGCCGCCGGGGGGAAGGAGGGCTTCCGGGGGAGACCCAGTACTTC CASSRRGEGGLPGETQYF
TRBJ2-1 18 once TRBD1 TRBV6-7 TGTGCCAGCTGGACAGGGGAATCCAAAACCGACTCCAACAATGAGCAGTTCTTC CASWTGESKTDSNNEQFF
TRBJ2-2 13 - - TRBV7-7 TGTGCCAGCAGCTTAAGTGGGGCCGGGGAGCTGTTTTTT CASSLSGAGELFF
TRBJ1-6 15 - TRBD1 TRBV19 TGTGCCAGTAGTCTCGGGACAGGAGGAAATTCACCCCTCCACTTT CASSLGTGGNSPLHF
TRBJ2-1 15 - TRBD2 TRBV6-5 TGTGCCAGCATAGGGCGGGCGGGGGGTTTACGGGAGCAGTTCTTC CASIGRAGGLREQFF
TRBJ1-1 13 - - TRBV2 TGTGCCAGCAGACGGGACCGGAACACTGAAGCTTTCTTT CASRRDRNTEAFF
TRBJ2-4 15 once - TRBV18 TGTGCCAGCTCCCCCCCCGGAATTTTGAATGGCATTCAGTACTTC CASSPPGILNGIQYF
TRBJ1-5 13 - - TRBV25-1 TGTGCCAGCACCCCCGCCGGCAATCAGCCCCAGCATTTT CASTPAGNQPQHF
TRBJ2-7 14 - TRBD1 TRBV15 TGTGCCACCAGCATGAACAGGGGGCCATACGAGCAGTACTTC CATSMNRGPYEQYF
TRBJ1-1 14 - - TRBV9 TGTGCCAGCAGCGCCCAGGATTTGGACACTGAAGCTTTCTTT CASSAQDLDTEAFF
TRBJ1-5 15 once - TRBV4-3 TGCGCCAGCAGCCAAGATCCGCAGGGGAATCAGCCCCAGCATTTT CASSQDPQGNQPQHF
TRBJ1-2 15 few - TRBV28 TGTGCCAGCAGCTCTCCATCCAGGGGCAACATGGCCTACACCTTC CASSSPSRGNMAYTF
TRBJ1-4 14 once TRBD1 TRBV2 TGTGCCAGCAGAGGGGACAGCAATAATGAAAAACTGTTTTTT CASRGDSNNEKLFF
TRBJ2-5 14 - TRBD2 TRBV10-3 TGTGCCATCAGCTCTAGCGGGGCACAAGAGACCCAGTACTTC CAISSSGAQETQYF
TRBJ1-2 12 - - TRBV2 TGTGCCAGCGTCAGGGGTAACTATGGCTACACCTTC CASVRGNYGYTF
TRBJ1-1 15 - - TRBV28 TGTGCCAGCAGCCCGCTCGGGACGGCCAACACTGAAGCTTTCTTT CASSPLGTANTEAFF
TRBJ2-5 11 - - TRBV5-1 TGCGCCAGCAGCACCGGGACACACAAGTACTTC CASSTGTHKYF
TRBJ2-5 15 - TRBD2 TRBV4-3 TGCGCCAGCAGCCAAGAGACTCGGGGGGAAGAGACCCAGTACTTC CASSQETRGEETQYF
TRBJ2-2 16 - TRBD2 TRBV18 TGTGCCAGCTCACCCCAGCGGGGGGCTATCACCGGGGAGCTGTTTTTT CASSPQRGAITGELFF
TRBJ2-5 16 once TRBD1 TRBV6-6 TGTGCCAGCAGTACCAATCGACAGGGTCTGGGAGAGACCCAGTACTTC CASSTNRQGLGETQYF
TRBJ2-7 12 - - TRBV2 TGTGCCAGCAGTGACATTTTGGAGGGGCAGTACTTC CASSDILEGQYF
TRBJ2-5 15 - TRBD2 TRBV6-5 TGTGCCAGCAGTTACGGGAGTAGCGGGGGTGAGACCCAGTACTTC CASSYGSSGGETQYF
TRBJ1-4 14 once - TRBV7-3 TGTGCCAGCAGCCTCCGACCGGCGGATGAAAAACTGTTTTTT CASSLRPADEKLFF
TRBJ1-6 14 - - TRBV5-1 TGCGCCAGCAGCCCGTCCCCAGGTAATTCACCCCTCCACTTT CASSPSPGNSPLHF
TRBJ1-2 13 - - TRBV6-1 TGTGCCAGCAGTATGACGGAACACTATGGCTACACCTTC CASSMTEHYGYTF
TRBJ2-1 15 - TRBD1 TRBV6-5 TGTGCCAGCAGCCTCAGGGACAGGGGGCTCAATGAGCAGTTCTTC CASSLRDRGLNEQFF
TRBJ1-5 15 - - TRBV19 TGTGCCACCAAAGACAGGAGAGGGTTAAATCAGCCCCAGCATTTT CATKDRRGLNQPQHF
TRBJ1-4 15 once TRBD1 TRBV13 TGTGCCAGCAGCTCGGGACAGGGAATAAATGAAAAACTGTTTTTT CASSSGQGINEKLFF
TRBJ2-6 17 - TRBD1 TRBV7-2 TGTGCCAGCAGAAATGACAGGGCCGCATCTGGGGCCAACGTCCTGACTTTC CASRNDRAASGANVLTF
TRBJ2-2 14 - - TRBV9 TGTGCCAGCAGCATAGCGGTAGAGGCCGGGGAGCTGTTTTTT CASSIAVEAGELFF
TRBJ2-5 17 once TRBD2 TRBV7-2 TGTGCCAGCAGCTTGCTGAGGACTAGCGGGGGTGGTGAGACCCAGTACTTC CASSLLRTSGGGETQYF
TRBJ1-4 15 - - TRBV5-1 TGCGCCAGCAGCATAGGACAGACTTCGGATGAAAAACTGTTTTTT CASSIGQTSDEKLFF
TRBJ2-3 14 few - TRBV5-1 TGCGCCAGCAGCCTGGGGGGAGAAACAGATACGCAGTATTTT CASSLGGETDTQYF
TRBJ2-6 15 - - TRBV5-4 TGTGCCAGCAGCTGGGCAGGGTCCGGGGCCAACGTCCTGACTTTC CASSWAGSGANVLTF
TRBJ1-6 14 - - TRBV18 TGTGCCAGCTCACCACCGGACCAGTGGTCACCCCTCCACTTT CASSPPDQWSPLHF
TRBJ2-5 16 few TRBD2 TRBV9 TGTGCCAGCAGCGTTGGGACTAGCGGACACCAAGAGACCCAGTACTTC CASSVGTSGHQETQYF
TRBJ2-3 16 - TRBD2 TRBV5-1 TGCGCCAGCAGCTCAGGGACTAGCGGACCCACAGATACGCAGTATTTT CASSSGTSGPTDTQYF
TRBJ1-2 14 - TRBD1 TRBV4-3 TGCGCCAGCAGCCCGGACAGGGGGAACTATGGCTACACCTTC CASSPDRGNYGYTF
TRBJ2-2 18 - TRBD2 TRBV19 TGTGCCAGTAGTACGGGAGGTGCCGGGACTAGCTTCATCGGGGAGCTGTTTTTT CASSTGGAGTSFIGELFF
TRBJ2-5 18 - TRBD2 TRBV5-4 TGTGCCAGCAGCTTGGTCCCATTGGGTAGCGGGGGGACGGAGACCCAGTACTTC CASSLVPLGSGGTETQYF
TRBJ2-2 13 - - TRBV5-1 TGCGCCAGCAGTGGGGCGAACACCGGGGAGCTGTTTTTT CASSGANTGELFF
TRBJ2-2 16 few - TRBV18 TGTGCCAGCTCACCTCTCCCCGACCCTAACACCGGGGAGCTGTTTTTT CASSPLPDPNTGELFF
TRBJ1-6 14 - - TRBV5-8 TGTGCCAGCAGCTTTGGGGACGAGGTTTCACCCCTCCACTTT CASSFGDEVSPLHF